This T cell receptor (beta chain) stems from a study of brain T cells in children with intractable seizures. The data were produced by immunoSEQ multiplex PCR, yet TCRdb's version contains in-frame clones alone and is incomplete. The table records a few hundred thousand clones, over 90% of them present only once. The time point was: blood from clinic visit 5 months post-surgery; TSC patient then seizure free. The sequenced cases were selected for having the highest brain T cell transcript signatures. At least one anti-epileptic drug was given before surgery. Findings of the study overall: Absence of clones before surgery may stem from lower sequencing depth.

Trimming removed 0 bases at V and 8 bases at J, with 8 bases between. This CDR3 has 13 residues. In germline, CDR1 is MNHEY, CDR2 SVGAGI. With regard to this clone: Its specificity is not known. The sample holds other DNA sequences that translate to the same CDR3.

The rearrangement uses TRBV6-5 and TRBJ2-1, with D tentatively TRBD1 (5 bases). This specimen consisted of peripheral blood, obtained about 5 months after surgery. The source of this sequence is a boy younger than two with tuberous sclerosis and intractable seizures. The CDR3 coding sequence is TGTGCCAGCAGTTACTCGTGGGGCTATGAGCAGTTCTTC. Its protein product is CASSYSWGYEQFF.